A single sample gave rise to the 25 T cell receptor beta chains below, sequenced in a study of cytomegalovirus exposure and HLA in healthy donors. Both 60 Vbeta primers and 13 Jbeta primers went into the PCR. Produced via immunoSEQ multiplex PCR; TCRdb's table is partial and in-frame only. The sample records about 160,000 clones, 75% to 90% being singletons. Material for sequencing was PBMCs. The receptors stem from a girl aged 2-9 years in good health and CMV-seropositive.

This chain joins TRBV6-4 and TRBJ2-7; 9 positions match TRBD2. Germline CDR1 and CDR2: MRHNA and SNTAGT. Unmatched junction bases numbered 13, after V lost 0 bases and J lost 7 bases. This CDR3 contains 17 residues. The CDR3 sequence: CASSDSVAGVPIGEQYF. The CDR3 DNA reads TGTGCCAGCAGTGACTCCGTAGCGGGAGTCCCAATAGGGGAGCAGTACTTC.

This rearrangement joins TRBV27 to TRBJ1-5; D not resolved. The CDR3 sequence is 13 residues long. CDR1 and CDR2 from the germline V gene are MNHEY and SMNVEV (reference sequence). The V end was cut by 6 bases, the J end by 4 bases, with 10 bases between. Here the CDR3 reads CASRRGVNQPQHF. CDR3 nucleotide sequence: TGTGCCAGCAGGCGAGGAGTTAATCAGCCCCAGCATTTT.

V gene TRBV19 combines with J gene TRBJ1-2, with 9 bases aligning to TRBD1. V dropped 4 bases and J dropped 2; count of bases not matched to a gene: 2. There are 14 residues in the CDR3. Germline V gene data show CDR1 as LNHDA and CDR2 as SQIVND (reference sequence). The CDR3 reads CASSRTGGNYGYTF. The CDR3 DNA follows: TGTGCCAGTAGTAGAACAGGGGGCAACTATGGCTACACCTTC.

The chain is built from TRBV30 and TRBJ2-2; 9 bases agree with TRBD2. CDR3 size: 15 residues. V lost 1 base to trimming and J lost 9 bases; unmatched junction nucleotides: 9. The germline V gene encodes CDR1 GTSNPN and CDR2 SVGIG (reference sequence). The chain's CDR3 is CAWSGASGINRELFF. For the CDR3, the DNA is TGTGCCTGGAGTGGGGCTAGCGGGATTAATAGGGAGCTGTTTTTT.

This clone was seen a few times. The J gene is TRBJ1-2, the V gene TRBV27; 7 bases map to TRBD1. CDR1 is MNHEY, CDR2 SMNVEV, per germline (reference sequence). The junction had 3 bases not matched to a gene; V was cut back by 2 bases and J by 3 bases. This CDR3 has 14 residues. The CDR3 region has the DNA TGTGCCAGCAGTTTACGTAGGGGGCACTATGGCTACACCTTC. The encoded protein is CASSLRRGHYGYTF.

The chain recombines TRBV2 with TRBJ2-1; 14 bases are shared with TRBD2. The length of the CDR3 is 15 residues. Germline CDR1 and CDR2: SNHLY and FYNNEI. V was clipped by 7 bases and J by 2 bases; unmatched bases: 1. DNA of the CDR3: TGTGCCAGCATGGGACTAGCGGGAGCCTACAATGAGCAGTTCTTC. Amino acids: CASMGLAGAYNEQFF.

The chain is built from TRBV11-2 and TRBJ1-3; D is unresolved. V was cut by 2 bases and J by 4 bases, with 6 bases left in between. The germline V gene has CDR1 SGHAT and CDR2 FQNNGV. The CDR3 runs to 13 residues. The CDR3 loop reads CASSLYQGNTIYF. In DNA, the CDR3 is TGTGCCAGCAGCTTATATCAGGGAAACACCATATATTTT.

J is TRBJ2-7 and V is TRBV5-1, with TRBD2 matching 8 bases. CDR1 and CDR2 (germline): SGHRS, YFSETQ. V dropped 4 bases and J dropped 5; count of bases not matched to a gene: 11. The CDR3 covers 15 residues. The CDR3 DNA follows: TGCGCCAGCAGCCTTGGACTAGCTTCGTCCCACGAGCAGTACTTC. Its translation: CASSLGLASSHEQYF.

This clone was picked up many times. The rearrangement links TRBV30 to TRBJ2-6; 10 bases fit TRBD2. J lost 2 bases, V lost 5 bases, and 3 bases had no gene match. The CDR3 spans 15 residues. Germline CDR1 is GTSNPN and CDR2 is SVGIG (reference sequence). CDR3 DNA: TGTGCCTGGGGGCTAGCGGGAGCTGGGGCCAACGTCCTGACTTTC. It specifies CAWGLAGAGANVLTF.

This chain uses TRBV19 with TRBJ2-1; 10 nucleotides agree with TRBD1. The length of the CDR3 is 16 residues. The germline gives CDR1 LNHDA, CDR2 SQIVND (reference sequence). With V trimmed by 7 bases and J by 7 bases, 13 bases remained unmatched. For the CDR3, the DNA is TGTGCCAGTAACCTCGGGAGGGACAGGGGTGCAAATGAGCAGTTCTTC. Translation: CASNLGRDRGANEQFF. The entire variable domain, with the rest obtained from reference TRBV19 and TRBJ2-1, is as follows: DGGITQSPKYLFRKEGQNVTLSCEQNLNHDAMYWYRQDPGQGLRLIYYSQIVNDFQKGDIAEGYSVSREKKESFPLTVTSAQKNPTAFYLCASNLGRDRGANEQFFGPGTRLTVL.

The V call is TRBV2, the J call TRBJ2-2, with a weak D call TRBD2 (6 bases). CDR3 length: 15 amino acids. The germline V gene encodes CDR1 SNHLY and CDR2 FYNNEI. The germline V and J ends were trimmed by 7 bases and 1 base, with 13 bases remaining between them. The DNA of the CDR3 is TGTGCCAGCAATTGGGAGCGGGTGAACACCGGGGAGCTGTTTTTT. Encoded protein: CASNWERVNTGELFF.

The chain is built from TRBV4-2 and TRBJ2-1, with D maybe TRBD2 (6 bases). Germline V gene lookup returns CDR1 LGHNA and CDR2 YNFKEQ. V gave up 1 base and J gave up 9 bases, with 19 bases separating them. This CDR3 spans 16 amino acids. The CDR3 sequence: CASSQVNGRDSGEQFF. As DNA, the CDR3 is TGTGCCAGCAGCCAAGTTAACGGGAGAGATTCGGGTGAGCAGTTCTTC.

The table lists this clone with a count of one. The gene calls are TRBV30 and TRBJ2-7; D might be TRBD1 (5 bases). V was cut by 4 bases and J by 11 bases, with 12 bases left in between. The CDR3 covers 10 residues. The germline gives CDR1 GTSNPN, CDR2 SVGIG (reference sequence). This chain's CDR3 is CAWKQVWKYF. The CDR3 bases are TGTGCCTGGAAACAGGTTTGGAAGTACTTC.

The gene calls are TRBV21-1 and TRBJ1-5; TRBD1 was called by the table and not checked on the DNA. TRBV21-1 is noted as a pseudogene. CDR3 length: 16 residues. CDR3 nucleotide sequence: TGTGCCAGCAGCATGTTGGACAGGGAAGGCAATCAGCCCCAGCATTTT. This gives the protein CASSMLDREGNQPQHF.

The V call is TRBV14, the J call TRBJ2-7; no reliable D call. The V end lost 4 bases, the J end lost 3 bases, and 4 bases lay between the germline ends. Per germline, CDR1 SGHDN and CDR2 FVKESK. CDR3 size: 11 residues. The CDR3 is CASSLNYEQYF. CDR3 in DNA: TGTGCCAGCAGCCTCAACTACGAGCAGTACTTC.

The rearrangement links TRBV7-9 to TRBJ2-3; D remains ambiguous. The CDR3 totals 12 residues. The germline gives CDR1 SEHNR, CDR2 FQNEAQ (reference sequence). The germline V and J ends were trimmed by 1 base and 6 bases, with 5 bases remaining between them. The CDR3 DNA reads as TGTGCCAGCAGCTTAGGTCATGATACGCAGTATTTT. It yields the protein CASSLGHDTQYF. Full variable domain (rest looked up from reference TRBV7-9 and TRBJ2-3): DTGVSQNPRHKITKRGQNVTFRCDPISEHNRLYWYRQTLGQGPEFLTYFQNEAQLEKSRLLSDRFSAERPKGSFSTLEIQRTEQGDSAMYLCASSLGHDTQYFGPGTRLTVL.

The V call is TRBV10-3, the J call TRBJ2-3, with TRBD2 identical over 8 bases. CDR1 and CDR2 (germline): ENHRY, SYGVKD. The CDR3 is 16 amino acids. The ends lost 3 bases at V and 2 bases at J; junction bases unmatched: 7. The CDR3 region has the DNA TGTGCCATCAGTGATCCCACTAGCGGCCTCACAGATACGCAGTATTTT. Translated: CAISDPTSGLTDTQYF.

This sequence joins TRBV2 and TRBJ2-3; 7 bases fit TRBD2. CDR3 length equals 13 residues. V shed 6 bases and J 7 bases; nucleotides not matched to a gene: 7. Germline values: CDR1 SNHLY, CDR2 FYNNEI. CDR3 bases: TGTGCCAGCAGGCGGGACTACGGCAATACGCAGTATTTT. Amino acid sequence: CASRRDYGNTQYF.

The V and J genes are TRBV29-1 and TRBJ2-1; 9 positions agree with TRBD1. The V segment lost 1 base and the J segment 6 bases; nucleotides outside the gene matches: 4. Germline CDR1 is SQVTM and CDR2 is ANQGSEA. The CDR3 runs 14 residues. The CDR3 protein is CSVEVGTGFNEQFF. The CDR3 region has the DNA TGCAGCGTTGAAGTCGGGACAGGGTTCAATGAGCAGTTCTTC.

The gene calls are TRBV5-8 and TRBJ1-5; no clear D. Looked up from germline, CDR1 is SGHTS and CDR2 is YDEGEE. The CDR3 runs to 15 residues. V was clipped by 4 bases and J by 7 bases, with 18 bases between them. This CDR3 reads CASSPLLRGKQPQHF. DNA of the CDR3: TGTGCCAGCAGCCCACTTCTCAGAGGGAAGCAGCCCCAGCATTTT.

By share of the sample, this clone is medium-sized. The same CDR3 also results from other DNA sequences found in this sample. This chain connects TRBV6-4 to TRBJ2-2, with 11 positions matching TRBD2. CDR3 length equals 15 residues. CDR1 MRHNA and CDR2 SNTAGT come from the germline V gene. After removal of 4 bases from V and 3 bases from J, the junction contained 1 base not matched to a gene. The DNA for the CDR3 is TGTGCCAGCAGTGTACTAGCGGGAGACACCGGGGAGCTGTTTTTT. As protein: CASSVLAGDTGELFF.

The DNA of the CDR3 is TGTGCCAGCAGCAGTTCGGGCGGGAGGGCCATTCGGGGGGAGACCCAGTACTTC. Amino acid sequence: CASSSSGGRAIRGETQYF. The chain has TRBV2 and TRBJ2-5; 9 bases align to TRBD2. Trimming cost V 6 bases and J 5 bases; bases outside gene matches: 19. The length of the CDR3 is 18 residues. CDR1 is SNHLY, CDR2 FYNNEI, per germline. The variable domain in full, completed from reference TRBV2 and TRBJ2-5, reads EPEVTQTPSHQVTQMGQEVILRCVPISNHLYFYWYRQILGQKVEFLVSFYNNEISEKSEIFDDQFSVERPDGSNFTLKIRSTKLEDSAMYFCASSSSGGRAIRGETQYFGPGTRLLVL.

This clone was counted once. The chain is built from TRBV4-1 and TRBJ2-6, with 8 bases identical to TRBD2. Germline values: CDR1 MGHRA, CDR2 YSYEKL. The J segment lost 0 bases and the V segment lost 4 bases, leaving 11 bases of the junction unmatched. This CDR3 contains 19 residues. The CDR3 DNA is TGCGCCAGCAGCCCCGCGGGAAATAGCGGGATCTCTGGGGCCAACGTCCTGACTTTC. Amino acids: CASSPAGNSGISGANVLTF.

The rearrangement joins TRBV7-9 to TRBJ2-3; the D gene is possibly TRBD2 (6 bases). V was shortened by 6 bases and J by 0 bases, with 7 bases between the two germline ends. CDR1 and CDR2 from the germline V gene are SEHNR and FQNEAQ (reference sequence). The CDR3 sequence is 13 residues long. The CDR3 loop is CASRRDSTDTQYF. The CDR3 DNA reads as TGTGCCAGCAGGCGGGACAGCACAGATACGCAGTATTTT.

This rearrangement joins TRBV30 to TRBJ1-6; 7 bases map to TRBD1. The CDR3 length is 15 residues. The V gene's germline CDR1 is GTSNPN and CDR2 SVGIG (reference sequence). After removal of 2 bases from V and 3 bases from J, the junction contained 4 bases not matched to a gene. The CDR3 DNA reads TGTGCCTGGAGTCGTTGGGACAGCTATAATTCACCCCTCCACTTT. Translating gives CAWSRWDSYNSPLHF.